This T cell receptor beta chain was profiled in a study of PD-1 blockade in mismatch repair-deficient tumors. Clones were read by immunoSEQ multiplex PCR, and TCRdb kept only the in-frame ones, dropping some. The sample contains over 75,000 clones, 81% of which appear only once. CDR1 and CDR2 (germline): LNHDA, SQIVND (reference sequence). The CDR3 extends over 16 amino acids. The V end was cut by 3 bases, the J end by 3 bases, with 15 bases between. The clonotype originates from an adult with mismatch repair-deficient cancer. Here the sequenced sample was peripheral blood, taken 12 weeks after starting pembrolizumab. This chain joins TRBV19 and TRBJ2-1; D is undetermined. The CDR3 coding sequence is TGTGCCAGTAGTATCAACCTCGGAAACATCTACAATGAGCAGTTCTTC. Its protein is CASSINLGNIYNEQFF.